Described below is a single T cell receptor (beta chain) sequence and its context. This specimen comes from a study of blood T cell repertoires in COVID-19. In the study overall: The cDNA or gDNA used as material had been derived from T cells, B-cell-depleted T cells, or PBMCs.

CDR1 and CDR2 from the germline V gene are MDHEN and SYDVKM. Trimming stripped 5 bases from V and 5 bases from J, with 12 bases between. This CDR3 has 14 amino acids. Here immunoSEQ multiplex PCR was the method, and the copy in TCRdb shows in-frame clones only, minus some. The sample carries 150,000 or so clones, approximately 88% recorded once. Material for sequencing was peripheral blood. The chain employs TRBV28 and TRBJ1-4; D gene unclear. The clonotype was recovered from a human donor in a cohort sampled during active COVID-19. The CDR3, as DNA: TGTGCCAGCAGTCGGCCGGAGATCAATGAAAAACTGTTTTTT. Translated, it gives CASSRPEINEKLFF.